The clone carrying this T cell receptor beta chain was seen only once. Its specificity is unknown. The CDR3 is 18 residues long. Germline loops: CDR1 LGHNA, CDR2 YNFKEQ. Trimming pared 3 bases from V and 0 bases from J, leaving 19 bases between. This sample was included in a study of shared clonotypes between healthy human individuals. General observations from the study: An anticipated effect of sequencing depth on clonotype sharing among donors was recognized.

Measured with immunoSEQ multiplex PCR; TCRdb has only the in-frame clones, and not every one. The table lists roughly 1,000,000 clones, roughly 74% of them singletons, with 0.5% to 0.6% in the top ten. Sequencing was carried out using memory CD4+ T cells from PBMCs. Documented subset: CD45RA-negative fraction. This TCR was sampled from a man aged 18 to 35 in good health. Some clones in this sample may be carry-over from other donors' samples. The chain uses TRBV4-2 and TRBJ2-3, with a tentative D call TRBD2 (6 bases). In DNA form, the CDR3 reads TGTGCCAGCAGCCATCCGGCGGTGGCTAGCGCGAGCACAGATACGCAGTATTTT. Its translation is CASSHPAVASASTDTQYF.